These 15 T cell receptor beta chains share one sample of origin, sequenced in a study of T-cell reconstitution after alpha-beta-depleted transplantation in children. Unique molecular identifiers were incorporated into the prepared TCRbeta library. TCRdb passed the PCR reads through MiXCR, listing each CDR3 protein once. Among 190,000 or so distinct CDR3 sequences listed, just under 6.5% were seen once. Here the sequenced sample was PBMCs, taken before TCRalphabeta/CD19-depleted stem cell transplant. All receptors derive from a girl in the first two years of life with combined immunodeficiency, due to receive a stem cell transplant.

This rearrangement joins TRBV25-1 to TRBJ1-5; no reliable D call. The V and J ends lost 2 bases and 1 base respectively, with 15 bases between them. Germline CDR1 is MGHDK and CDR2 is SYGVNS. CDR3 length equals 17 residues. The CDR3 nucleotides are TGTGCCAGCAGTGAAGATTTTCGGGGTGTCAGCAATCAGCCCCAGCATTTT. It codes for CASSEDFRGVSNQPQHF.

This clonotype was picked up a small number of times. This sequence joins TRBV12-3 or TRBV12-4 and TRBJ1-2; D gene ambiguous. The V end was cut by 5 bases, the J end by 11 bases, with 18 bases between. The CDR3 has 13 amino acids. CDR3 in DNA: TGTGCCAGCAGTCCCGATGGTCACCCGAGGTACACCTTC. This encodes CASSPDGHPRYTF.

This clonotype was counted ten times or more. CDR3: CASSFRGVFYEQYF. The CDR3 DNA reads TGTGCCAGCAGTTTCAGGGGGGTCTTCTACGAGCAGTACTTC. The V and J genes are TRBV6-2 or TRBV6-3 and TRBJ2-7, with a tentative D call TRBD1 (7 bases). Germline CDR1 MNHEY, CDR2 SVGEGT. With 4 bases removed from V and 3 bases from J, the gap between germline ends came to 13 bases. The CDR3 spans 14 residues.

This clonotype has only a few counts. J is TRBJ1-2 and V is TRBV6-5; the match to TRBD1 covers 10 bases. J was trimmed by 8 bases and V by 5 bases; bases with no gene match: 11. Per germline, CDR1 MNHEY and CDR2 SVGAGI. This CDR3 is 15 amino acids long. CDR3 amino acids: CASSTEGQGLGGYTF. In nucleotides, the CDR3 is TGTGCCAGCAGTACCGAGGGACAGGGGCTAGGCGGCTACACCTTC.

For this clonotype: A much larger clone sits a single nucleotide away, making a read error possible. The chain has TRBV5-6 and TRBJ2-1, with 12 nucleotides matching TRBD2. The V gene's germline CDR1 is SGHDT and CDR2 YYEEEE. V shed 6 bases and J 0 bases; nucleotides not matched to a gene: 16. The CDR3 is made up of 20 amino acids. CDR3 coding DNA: TGTGCCAGCATCCTAAAGGGGATTTGGACTAGCGGGGCCTCCTACAATGAGCAGTTCTTC. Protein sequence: CASILKGIWTSGASYNEQFF.

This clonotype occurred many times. CDR3 sequence (DNA): TGTGCCAGCAGCTTAGGGACTAGCGGGATGGGGGTGTACAATGAGCAGTTCTTC. Translating gives CASSLGTSGMGVYNEQFF. The rearrangement uses TRBV5-5 and TRBJ2-1, with 13 bases lining up with TRBD2. The CDR3 covers 18 residues. V was clipped by 2 bases and J by 4 bases; unmatched bases: 9. Germline assignment: CDR1 SGHKS and CDR2 YYEKEE (reference sequence).

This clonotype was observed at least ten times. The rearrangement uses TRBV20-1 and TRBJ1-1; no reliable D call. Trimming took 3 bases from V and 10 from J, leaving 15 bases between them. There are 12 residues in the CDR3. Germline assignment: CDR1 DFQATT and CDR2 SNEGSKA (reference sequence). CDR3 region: CSASGFEGAAFF. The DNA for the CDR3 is TGCAGTGCTAGTGGCTTTGAGGGAGCAGCTTTCTTT.

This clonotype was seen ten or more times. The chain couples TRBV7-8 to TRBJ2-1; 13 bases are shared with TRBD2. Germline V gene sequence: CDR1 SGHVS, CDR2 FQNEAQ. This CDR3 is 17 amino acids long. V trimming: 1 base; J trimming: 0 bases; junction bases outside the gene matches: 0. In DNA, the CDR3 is TGTGCCAGCAGCTTAGGGACTAGCGGGGGCTCCTACAATGAGCAGTTCTTC. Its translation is CASSLGTSGGSYNEQFF.

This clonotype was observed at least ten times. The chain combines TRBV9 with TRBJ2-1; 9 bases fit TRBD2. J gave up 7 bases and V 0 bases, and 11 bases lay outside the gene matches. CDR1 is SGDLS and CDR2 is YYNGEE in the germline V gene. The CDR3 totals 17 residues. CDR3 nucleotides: TGTGCCAGCAGCGTAGCGGTGGGCGGGGGGGTTAGGAATGAGCAGTTCTTC. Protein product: CASSVAVGGGVRNEQFF.

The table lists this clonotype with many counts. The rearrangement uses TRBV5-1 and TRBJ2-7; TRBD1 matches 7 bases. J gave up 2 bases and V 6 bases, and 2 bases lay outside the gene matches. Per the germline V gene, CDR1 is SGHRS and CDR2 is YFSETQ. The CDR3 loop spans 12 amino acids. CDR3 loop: CASTDRAYEQYF. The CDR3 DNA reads TGCGCCAGCACCGACAGGGCCTACGAGCAGTACTTC.

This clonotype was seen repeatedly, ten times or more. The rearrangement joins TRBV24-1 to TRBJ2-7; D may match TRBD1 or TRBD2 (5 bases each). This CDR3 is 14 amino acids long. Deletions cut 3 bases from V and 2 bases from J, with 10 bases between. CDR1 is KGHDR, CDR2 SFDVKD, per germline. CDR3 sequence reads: CATSDGGSAYEQYF. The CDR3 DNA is TGTGCCACCAGTGATGGGGGTTCAGCCTACGAGCAGTACTTC.

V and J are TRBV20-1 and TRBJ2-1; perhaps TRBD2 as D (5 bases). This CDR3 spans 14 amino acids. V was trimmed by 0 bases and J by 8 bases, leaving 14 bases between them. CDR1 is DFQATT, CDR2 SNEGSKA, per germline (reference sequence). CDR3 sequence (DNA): TGCAGTGCTAGAGATTTTATGACTACCGATGAGCAGTTCTTC. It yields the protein CSARDFMTTDEQFF.

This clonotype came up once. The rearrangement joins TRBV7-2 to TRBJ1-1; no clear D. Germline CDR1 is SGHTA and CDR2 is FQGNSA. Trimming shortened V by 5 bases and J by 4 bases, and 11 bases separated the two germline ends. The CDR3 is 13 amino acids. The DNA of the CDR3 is TGTGCCAGCAGCCTAGTCGGGATCACTGAAGCTTTCTTT. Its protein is CASSLVGITEAFF.

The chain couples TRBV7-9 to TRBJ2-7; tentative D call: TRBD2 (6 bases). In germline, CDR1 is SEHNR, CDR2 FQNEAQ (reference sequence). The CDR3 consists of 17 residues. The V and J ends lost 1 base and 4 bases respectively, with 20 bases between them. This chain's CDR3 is CASSLGSSGSASYEQYF. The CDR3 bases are TGTGCCAGCAGCTTAGGTTCATCCGGGAGTGCTTCGTACGAGCAGTACTTC.

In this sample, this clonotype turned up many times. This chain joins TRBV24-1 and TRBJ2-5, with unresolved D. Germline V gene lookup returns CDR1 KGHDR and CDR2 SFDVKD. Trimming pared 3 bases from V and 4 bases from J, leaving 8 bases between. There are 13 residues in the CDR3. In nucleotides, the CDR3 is TGTGCCACCAGTGATAGTGGCAGAGAGACCCAGTACTTC. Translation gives CATSDSGRETQYF.